This TCR beta chain was retrieved from a study of T cells in Graves' hyperthyroidism and ophthalmopathy. The CDR3 regions of TCR beta were amplified from RNA transcripts. RT-PCR in the first round (using the HTBI primer set) targeted the TCR CDR3. One entry per CDR3 protein, called by TCRdb with MiXCR from the multiplex PCR reads. The profile shows around 420,000 distinct CDR3 sequences, around a sixth of them singletons. This clonotype was found many times. Germline V CDR1 and CDR2: DFQATT, SNEGSKA (reference sequence). The CDR3 totals 15 residues. Losses at the gene ends were 4 bases for V and 6 bases for J; bases not matched to a gene: 9.

The gene calls are TRBV20-1 and TRBJ2-2, with TRBD2 identical over 9 bases. The sequencing input was blood. The sequence was obtained from a woman between 18 and 30 years old with Graves' hyperthyroidism. The CDR3 spells CSAKLIAGEAGELFF. As DNA, the CDR3 is TGCAGTGCTAAGCTTATAGCGGGAGAGGCCGGGGAGCTGTTTTTT.